These 2 T cell receptor beta chains were all obtained from the same sample, sequenced in a study of cytomegalovirus exposure and HLA in healthy donors. Use of 60 Vbeta and 13 Jbeta primers characterized the PCR. The repertoire was sequenced with immunoSEQ multiplex PCR; TCRdb's copy has only in-frame clones and lacks some. The table has almost 200,000 clones, around three quarters seen once. Sequencing used PBMCs. These TCRs come from a man younger than 45 in good health and CMV-seronegative.

Here the CDR3 reads CASTGVTEAFF. The CDR3 coding sequence is TGTGCCAGTACAGGGGTCACTGAAGCTTTCTTT. The rearrangement links TRBV19 to TRBJ1-1; tentatively, D is TRBD1 (6 bases). Per the germline V gene, CDR1 is LNHDA and CDR2 is SQIVND (reference sequence). V lost 7 bases, J lost 4 bases, and 7 bases lay in between. This CDR3 has 11 amino acids.

This sequence joins TRBV6-6 and TRBJ1-3, with TRBD1 matching over 9 bases. Germline lookup yields CDR1 MNHNY and CDR2 SVGAGI (reference sequence). V dropped 5 bases and J dropped 2; count of bases not matched to a gene: 1. This CDR3 region has 14 residues. The CDR3: CASSGQGTGNTIYF. The CDR3 coding sequence is TGTGCCAGCAGTGGACAGGGGACTGGAAACACCATATATTTT.